By proportion, the clone carrying this T cell receptor beta chain is medium-sized. The CDR3 is made up of 14 amino acids. CDR1 and CDR2 (germline): LNHDA, SQIVND (reference sequence). Losses at the gene ends were 6 bases for V and 5 bases for J; bases not matched to a gene: 3. The assay was immunoSEQ multiplex PCR, and TCRdb's table has in-frame clones only and misses some. The sample yields over 25,000 clones, roughly 87% seen once. Time point of the sample: time of PML onset. The data are from a study of multiple sclerosis patients with progressive multifocal leukoencephalopathy. The clonotype was recovered from a human donor with progressive multifocal leukoencephalopathy. Sample: PBMCs, taken from a patient treated with natalizumab. The V call is TRBV19, the J call TRBJ2-1; 11 nucleotides align to TRBD2. The DNA of the CDR3 is TGTGCCAGTAGACTAGCGGGAGCGCACAATGAGCAGTTCTTC. Encoded protein: CASRLAGAHNEQFF.